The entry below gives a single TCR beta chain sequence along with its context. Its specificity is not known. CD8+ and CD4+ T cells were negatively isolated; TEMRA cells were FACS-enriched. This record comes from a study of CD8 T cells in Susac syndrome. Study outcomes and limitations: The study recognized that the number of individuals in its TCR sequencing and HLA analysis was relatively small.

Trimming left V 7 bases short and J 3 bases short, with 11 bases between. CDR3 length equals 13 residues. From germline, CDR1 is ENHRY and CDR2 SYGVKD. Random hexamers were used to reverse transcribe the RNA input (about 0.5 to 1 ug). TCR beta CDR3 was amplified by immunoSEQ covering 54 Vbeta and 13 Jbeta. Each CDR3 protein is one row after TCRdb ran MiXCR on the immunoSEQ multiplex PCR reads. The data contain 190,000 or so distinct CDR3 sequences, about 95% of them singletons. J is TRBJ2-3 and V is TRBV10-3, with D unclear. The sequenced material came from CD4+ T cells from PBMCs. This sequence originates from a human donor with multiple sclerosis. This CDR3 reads CAITRDLTDTQYF. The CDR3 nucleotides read TGTGCCATCACCCGAGACTTAACAGATACGCAGTATTTT.